What follows are 8 T cell receptor beta chains derived from one specimen sequenced in a study of spatial heterogeneity in lung cancer. TCRdb reprocessed the 5' RACE reads via MiXCR and lists one record per CDR3 protein. The table lists around 63,000 distinct CDR3 sequences, about 6.6% of them singletons. Time point specified: sample taken at primary tumor resection. The sequencing used PBMCs, collected at surgery. The receptors originated from a female donor with early-stage non-small cell lung cancer.

A word on this clonotype: This may be a read error, as it is one base from a much larger clone. The chain uses TRBV2 and TRBJ2-2; the D gene is possibly TRBD2 (6 bases). The CDR3 loop spans 16 amino acids. CDR1 SNHLY and CDR2 FYNNEI come from the germline V gene. CDR3 in DNA: TGTGCCAGCAGCCTGGAGGTGGTCGCGAACACCGGGGGGCTGTTTTTT. Protein sequence: CASSLEVVANTGGLFF.

A few counts support this clonotype. This sequence joins TRBV7-8 and TRBJ2-5; maybe TRBD1 (5 bases). The CDR3 totals 14 residues. V was shortened by 0 bases and J by 5 bases, with 10 bases between the two germline ends. The germline gives CDR1 SGHVS, CDR2 FQNEAQ. The chain's CDR3 is CASSLATDGETQYF. The CDR3 coding sequence is TGTGCCAGCAGCTTAGCGACAGATGGGGAGACCCAGTACTTC. The whole variable domain, filled in from reference TRBV7-8 and TRBJ2-5, reads GAGVSQSPRYKVAKRGQDVALRCDPISGHVSLFWYQQALGQGPEFLTYFQNEAQLDKSGLPSDRFFAERPEGSVSTLKIQRTQQEDSAVYLCASSLATDGETQYFGPGTRLLVL.

This clonotype was detected ten times or more. V usage is TRBV9 and J usage is TRBJ1-3, with a tentative D call TRBD1 (5 bases). The CDR3 loop spans 14 amino acids. V lost 4 bases and J 8 bases, leaving 16 bases between the germline ends. Per the germline V gene, CDR1 is SGDLS and CDR2 is YYNGEE. CDR3 nucleotide sequence: TGTGCCAGCAGCCCCTTTTGGGGGTTGGACACCATATATTTT. It yields the protein CASSPFWGLDTIYF.

This clonotype appeared many times. The chain employs TRBV7-3 and TRBJ2-5; no clear D. V was pared by 6 bases and J by 5 bases, with 4 bases between. Germline values: CDR1 SGHTA, CDR2 FQGTGA. This CDR3 spans 10 amino acids. CDR3 bases: TGTGCCAGCAGGGGGGAGACCCAGTACTTC. It codes for CASRGETQYF.

This clonotype was seen a handful of times. DNA for the CDR3: TGTGCCAGCAGCCCGGGCAGGGGGTATGGCTACACCTTC. Protein sequence: CASSPGRGYGYTF. The V gene is TRBV12-3 or TRBV12-4, the J gene TRBJ1-2; 7 nucleotides line up with TRBD1. This CDR3 comprises 13 residues. Germline trimming cut 6 bases from V and 5 bases from J; bases unmatched to any gene: 6.

Many counts were recorded for this clonotype. The chain couples TRBV5-6 to TRBJ2-7; D is possibly TRBD1 (6 bases). Germline V gives CDR1 SGHDT, CDR2 YYEEEE. Trimming pared 0 bases from V and 2 bases from J, leaving 9 bases between. The CDR3 contains 14 residues. In nucleotides, the CDR3 is TGTGCCAGCAGCTTGGGGGGACACCCCTACGAGCAGTACTTC. It encodes CASSLGGHPYEQYF.

This clonotype was detected ten times or more. The chain is built from TRBV20-1 and TRBJ1-5; 7 nucleotides line up with TRBD1. CDR1 and CDR2 (germline): DFQATT, SNEGSKA (reference sequence). The CDR3 is made up of 15 amino acids. Unmatched junction bases numbered 8, after V lost 5 bases and J lost 1 base. The CDR3 region is CSADRALGSNQPQHF. CDR3 bases: TGCAGTGCTGACAGGGCCCTAGGGAGCAATCAGCCCCAGCATTTT.

This clonotype came up many times. The rearrangement uses TRBV19 and TRBJ2-2; no clear D gene. V was clipped by 5 bases and J by 5 bases, with 3 bases between them. The germline gives CDR1 LNHDA, CDR2 SQIVND (reference sequence). The CDR3 is made up of 11 amino acids. The CDR3 region is CASSPTGELFF. The CDR3 nucleotides are TGTGCCAGTAGTCCTACCGGGGAGCTGTTTTTT.